Below, 9 T cell receptor beta chains from the same sample are listed, as sequenced in a study of CXCR3-negative and CXCR3-positive naive CD8 T cells. Libraries were UMI-labeled 5' RACE TRB cDNA. TCRdb reprocessed the 5' RACE reads; each CDR3 protein has one entry and no DNA is given. This repertoire includes some 4,000 distinct CDR3 sequences. What was sequenced was naive CXCR3- CD8+ T cells from blood. Subset here: CD45RO-CCR7+CD27+CD95- naive CD8+ T cells lacking CXCR3 (TNR3-). The receptors originated from a human donor in good health. Some clones in this sample may be carry-over from other donors' samples.

J is TRBJ2-3 and V is TRBV7-3; the D gene TCRdb calls, TRBD2, cannot be checked with no DNA. Germline CDR1 SGHTA, CDR2 FQGTGA. The length of the CDR3 is 16 residues. The CDR3 sequence is CASSLMGPYSTDTQYF.

The chain employs TRBV19 and TRBJ2-6. Per the germline V gene, CDR1 is LNHDA and CDR2 is SQIVND (reference sequence). This CDR3 spans 16 amino acids. This CDR3 reads CASSIVGEAGANVLTF.

This clonotype is identified as medium-sized from frequency. The V and J genes are TRBV6-2 or TRBV6-3 and TRBJ2-1; without DNA, the TCRdb call of TRBD1 cannot be checked. Germline V CDR1 and CDR2: MNHEY, SVGEGT. The CDR3 sequence is 15 residues long. The CDR3: CASSYIETGGNEQFF.

This chain joins TRBV29-1 and TRBJ1-4. Germline V CDR1 and CDR2: SQVTM, ANQGSEA. CDR3 length: 13 residues. The CDR3 sequence: CSVEGTGNEKLFF.

Its frequency marks this clonotype as medium-sized. The chain joins TRBV29-1 to TRBJ2-2. The CDR3 contains 12 residues. Germline V lookup: CDR1 SQVTM, CDR2 ANQGSEA. The CDR3 loop is CSVETASGELFF.

This clonotype registers medium-sized by frequency. The rearrangement joins TRBV29-1 to TRBJ2-3; TCRdb selects TRBD2, and the lack of DNA leaves this call unchecked. Germline assignment: CDR1 SQVTM and CDR2 ANQGSEA. The CDR3 covers 17 residues. This CDR3 reads CSAEGLAGGGGTDTQYF.

The V call is TRBV28, the J call TRBJ2-7; TCRdb's D call, TRBD2, is unchecked because there is no DNA. In germline, CDR1 is MDHEN, CDR2 SYDVKM. This CDR3 has 11 amino acids. The CDR3 loop is CASSLTREQYF. Using reference TRBV28 and TRBJ2-7 for the parts outside the CDR3, the full variable domain is DVKVTQSSRYLVKRTGEKVFLECVQDMDHENMFWYRQDPGLGLRLIYFSYDVKMKEKGDIPEGYSVSREKKERFSLILESASTNQTSMYLCASSLTREQYFGPGTRLTVT.

This clonotype is labeled medium-sized based on frequency. The chain couples TRBV27 to TRBJ2-2. This CDR3 has 15 amino acids. In germline, CDR1 is MNHEY, CDR2 SMNVEV (reference sequence). CDR3 sequence: CASSFDPRTGGELFF.

The rearrangement joins TRBV30 to TRBJ1-2; TCRdb's assignment of TRBD1 cannot be checked, as there is no DNA. The V gene's germline CDR1 is GTSNPN and CDR2 SVGIG (reference sequence). The CDR3 is 13 amino acids. CDR3 region: CAWSEQGYYGYTF.